Described below is a single TCR beta chain sequence and its context. The antigen it recognizes is unknown. Nothing much larger sits one base from this clone, and base qualities are not available. The data stem from a study of persistence of HIV-infected CD4 T cells (TCRdb year 2020). Looking at the study overall: The study isolated CMV- and HIV-1 Gag-responding CD4+ T cells from ART-treated individuals to examine antigen-driven clonal expansion of HIV-1-infected cells. Suppressive ART had been received by participants for a median of roughly eight years. Peripheral blood samples of up to roughly 200 mL were collected at multiple time points, except for a couple of participants, who underwent leukapheresis at a single time point. Proviral sequencing was used to assess clonality among infected cells, whereas TCRbeta sequencing gauged the clonality of all cells within each sorted population. The TCR cluster analysis across participants included eight or nine participants for CMV and six or seven participants for Gag.

CDR1 and CDR2 are read off the germline V gene as MNHNS and SASEGT. At the junction V is shortened by 0 bases and J by 1 base, with 18 bases in between. The CDR3 runs 18 amino acids, cysteine and phenylalanine included. The only DNA kept is the CDR3, 54 bases in frame from the first base. This specimen's treatment or condition label, per the study, means: suppressive antiretroviral therapy. Lysates of CMV-infected fibroblasts were used at around 10 ug/mL for cell stimulation. Memory CD4+ T cells that did not respond, being CD40L-negative, CD69-negative and CD45RO-high, were sorted as memory populations depleted of antigen-responding cells. HIV-1-infected adults in whom suppressive ART had been started during chronic infection were enrolled as participants. Participants had undetectable plasma HIV-1 RNA below 50 copies/mL for at least 4 years. To be included, participants needed a CD4+ T cell count above 400 cells/uL and a positive CMV serology. Before stimulation, PBMCs were isolated using density centrifugation and then depleted of CD8+ T cells. Stimulation of CD8-depleted PBMCs was carried out for approximately 17 hours with anti-CD28/CD49d costimulation, CD40-blocking antibody and enfuvirtide, to prevent new infections. Cell sorting was performed on a Beckman Coulter MoFlo Legacy or XDP sorter, and dead cells were excluded with propidium iodide. For samples with more than one million cells, genomic DNA was extracted with the QIAamp DNA Mini Kit, and for all other samples the Quick-DNA Microprep Kit was used.

Results the study describes overall, beyond this receptor: Only a small number of individuals took part in the study, and only a limited range of antigens was tested. Degenerate expanded CDR3beta sequences were enriched in antigen-responding cells, suggesting convergent selection of CD4+ responses to CMV and Gag. Significantly lower TCRbeta richness was observed in CMV- and Gag-responding cells than in anti-CD3/anti-CD28-responding cells, and higher oligoclonality was observed in CMV-responding cells than in CD3/CD28-stimulated and Gag-responding cells. Within the same sorted populations, how oligoclonal the TCRs were correlated with how oligoclonal the proviruses were. Bulk TCR analyses could not be limited to the rare CMV-responding cells that actually contained HIV-1 proviruses.

The immunoSEQ hsTCRB assay version 4, run in survey mode, was used to sequence TCRbeta repertoires from genomic DNA. For TCRbeta sequencing, genomic DNA was diluted to roughly 10 ng/uL, with up to 1 ug used per sample. Per the authors' processing: TCRbeta data were analyzed in ImmunoSeq Analyzer 3.0, with diversity computed on productive nucleotide rearrangements. Using the Immunarch R package, lower-bound TCR diversity was estimated with the improved Chao index and clonality was estimated with the Gini coefficient. When different nucleotide rearrangements encoded the same CDR3beta amino acid sequence, each rearrangement was treated as a distinct clonotype. TCRbeta sequences significantly enriched in antigen-responding cells relative to anti-CD3/anti-CD28-activated cells were identified by differential abundance analysis. GLIPH2 grouped TCRs by predicted peptide-MHC specificity, both within each participant and across combined participant data sets. TCRdb stores this immuneACCESS table with in-frame sequences only. Part of the clones is absent; in the studies checked, under half of the shortfall reflects unresolved V genes, and no reason is known for the rest. From that table come the V and J calls and clone size; the DNA was used to work out D and trimming. In this sample the table shows 40,000 to 50,000 clones, around 75% of which occur a single time. The top ten hold around 2.9% of the sample.

The rearranged segments are TRBV6-1 and TRBJ1-1, with the D gene call left open. The sample here was CD4+ T cells sorted from PBMCs after roughly 18-hour stimulation, taken from a patient who received antiretroviral therapy. This specimen's cell subset or site label, per the study, means: CD40L-CD69- CD45RO-high memory CD4 T cells not responding to CMV lysate. This sequence originates from an adult man with HIV who was CMV-seropositive. The nucleotide sequence reads as follows: TGTGCCAGCAGTGAAGCGCAAATGAGGGCGATGGGGAACACTGAAGCTTTCTTT. It codes for CASSEAQMRAMGNTEAFF.